This T cell receptor (beta chain) emerged from a study of shared clonotypes between healthy human individuals. Study in general: Every donor yielded three CD4 naive, three CD4 memory, two CD8 naive and one CD8 memory plate.

General study results and limits: Among non-shared clonotypes, generation probabilities were lower than among those shared by all four donors.

Losses at the gene ends were 5 bases for V and 5 bases for J; bases not matched to a gene: 6. This CDR3 comprises 14 residues. Looked up from germline, CDR1 is SEHNR and CDR2 is FQNEAQ (reference sequence). Clones were sequenced by immunoSEQ multiplex PCR, and TCRdb holds only the in-frame ones, with some missing. The sample contains about 770,000 clones, approximately 72% of which appear only once. Only one count was recorded for this clone. What it recognizes is unknown. V usage is TRBV7-9 and J usage is TRBJ2-1, with 7 bases fitting TRBD2. The specimen sequenced was memory CD4+ T cells sorted from blood. This sample's subset: CD45RA-negative fraction. This sequence was found in a woman aged 25 to 39 in good health. CDR3 in amino acids: CASSPLRGDNEQFF. For the CDR3, the DNA is TGTGCCAGCAGCCCGCTTCGGGGGGACAATGAGCAGTTCTTC.